Below, 8 T cell receptor beta chains from the same sample are listed, as sequenced in a study of shared clonotypes between healthy human individuals. Measured with immunoSEQ multiplex PCR; TCRdb has only the in-frame clones, and not every one. This sample yields more than 550,000 clones, of which roughly 72% are seen a single time; less than 2% belongs to the top ten. The sample comprised memory CD4+ T cells sorted from blood. Specified subset: CD45RA-negative fraction. The receptors shown here come from a woman aged 30 to 39 in good health.

This chain links TRBV25-1 with TRBJ1-1; D unclear. The V and J ends lost 0 bases and 6 bases respectively, with 17 bases between them. Germline V gene lookup returns CDR1 MGHDK and CDR2 SYGVNS. The CDR3 covers 16 residues. CDR3 DNA: TGTGCCAGCAGTGAATATACCGCAATGTCAACAGCTGAAGCTTTCTTT. Protein: CASSEYTAMSTAEAFF.

This clone showed up just once. The sample carries other DNA sequences with the same CDR3. The chain couples TRBV6-5 to TRBJ1-5; D perhaps matches TRBD1 (5 bases). The CDR3 sequence is 15 residues long. V was pared by 6 bases and J by 0 bases, with 12 bases between. In germline, CDR1 is MNHEY, CDR2 SVGAGI. The CDR3 sequence is CASSYRRDSNQPQHF. In DNA, the CDR3 is TGTGCCAGCAGCTACCGCAGGGATAGCAATCAGCCCCAGCATTTT.

V is TRBV5-5 and J is TRBJ2-7; D assignment may be TRBD1 or TRBD2 (5 bases each). The germline CDR1 and CDR2 sequences are SGHKS and YYEKEE (reference sequence). The CDR3 has 15 amino acids. The V end lost 4 bases, the J end lost 4 bases, and 18 bases lay between the germline ends. CDR3 region: CASSKQALADYEQYF. CDR3 nucleotides: TGTGCCAGCAGCAAACAGGCGCTAGCTGATTACGAGCAGTACTTC.

This clone was counted between two and nine times. The CDR3 region is CASSLGVIVFNTDTQYF. DNA for the CDR3: TGTGCCAGCAGCTTAGGAGTAATCGTATTCAACACAGATACGCAGTATTTT. This chain links TRBV7-8 with TRBJ2-3; D gene ambiguous. This CDR3 is 17 amino acids long. Germline CDR1 reads SGHVS; CDR2 reads FQNEAQ. Trimming took off 1 base at V and 2 bases at J, with 16 bases between the two ends.

This chain connects TRBV28 to TRBJ1-5, with D maybe TRBD1 (6 bases). The CDR3 has 15 residues. CDR1 and CDR2 (germline): MDHEN, SYDVKM. Trimming cost V 6 bases and J 1 base, with 13 bases left between them. DNA for the CDR3: TGTGCCAGCAGGGAACAGGGCCGGAGCAATCAGCCCCAGCATTTT. Protein: CASREQGRSNQPQHF.

The V and J genes are TRBV6-6 and TRBJ2-5; perhaps D is TRBD1 or TRBD2 (5 bases each). This CDR3 region has 16 residues. V lost 6 bases, J lost 2 bases, and 19 bases lay in between. Per germline, CDR1 MNHNY and CDR2 SVGAGI (reference sequence). CDR3 sequence reads: CASRLGLWTSQETQYF. Here the CDR3 DNA reads TGTGCCAGCAGACTAGGTCTCTGGACATCGCAAGAGACCCAGTACTTC.

The chain combines TRBV23-1 with TRBJ2-3; weak D call: TRBD1 (5 bases). TRBV23-1 belongs to the ORF category, with a function that is uncertain. The CDR3 length is 16 residues. The ends were cut back, 2 bases at V and 3 bases at J, with 15 bases in the middle. The CDR3 nucleotides are TGCGCCAGCAGTCAAATGGAAGACAGAGGTACAGATACGCAGTATTTT. Protein sequence: CASSQMEDRGTDTQYF.

This chain uses TRBV6-1 with TRBJ2-5, with D unresolved. CDR3 length equals 13 residues. The germline V gene has CDR1 MNHNS and CDR2 SASEGT. Deletions cut 4 bases from V and 5 bases from J, with 11 bases between. CDR3 sequence: CASSVVSGETQYF. The CDR3, as DNA: TGTGCCAGCAGTGTTGTTAGTGGGGAGACCCAGTACTTC.